This entry describes one T cell receptor (beta chain). Some clones are missing from TCRdb's copy, which holds only in-frame ones; the method was immunoSEQ multiplex PCR. This table holds 90,000 to 95,000 clones, roughly 93% found once. This entry comes from a study of siplizumab effects on memory and regulatory T cells. CDR1 is SGDLS, CDR2 YYNGEE, per germline. The length of the CDR3 is 13 residues. The V end lost 0 bases, the J end lost 6 bases, and 7 bases lay between the germline ends. The origin of this receptor is a human donor in good health. The sample was CD8+ T cells sorted from blood. J is TRBJ1-5 and V is TRBV9; no firm D call. CDR3 protein: CASSVGAGQPQHF. Here the CDR3 DNA reads TGTGCCAGCAGCGTAGGCGCGGGTCAGCCCCAGCATTTT.